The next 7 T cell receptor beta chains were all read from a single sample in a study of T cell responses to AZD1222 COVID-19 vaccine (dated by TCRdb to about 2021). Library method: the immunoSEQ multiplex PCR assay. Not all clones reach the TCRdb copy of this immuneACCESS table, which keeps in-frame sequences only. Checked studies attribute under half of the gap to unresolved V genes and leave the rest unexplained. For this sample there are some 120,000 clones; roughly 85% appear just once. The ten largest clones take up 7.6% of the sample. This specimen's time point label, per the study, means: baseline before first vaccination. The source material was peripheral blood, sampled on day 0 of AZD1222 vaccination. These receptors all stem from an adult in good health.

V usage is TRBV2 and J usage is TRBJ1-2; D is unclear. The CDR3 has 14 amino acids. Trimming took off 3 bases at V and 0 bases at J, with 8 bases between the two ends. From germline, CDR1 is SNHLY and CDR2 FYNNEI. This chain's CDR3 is CASSDLSANYGYTF. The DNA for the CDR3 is TGTGCCAGCAGTGACCTTTCCGCTAACTATGGCTACACCTTC.

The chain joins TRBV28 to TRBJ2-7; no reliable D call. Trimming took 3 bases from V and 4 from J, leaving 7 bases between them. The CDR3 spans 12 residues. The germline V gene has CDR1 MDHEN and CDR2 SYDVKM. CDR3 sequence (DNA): TGTGCCAGCAGTTTTCCCTTTTACGAGCAGTACTTC. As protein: CASSFPFYEQYF.

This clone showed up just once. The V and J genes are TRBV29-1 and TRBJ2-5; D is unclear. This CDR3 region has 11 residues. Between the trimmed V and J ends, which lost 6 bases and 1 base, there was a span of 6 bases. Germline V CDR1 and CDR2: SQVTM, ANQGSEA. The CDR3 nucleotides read TGCAGCGTCGGCGGCCAAGAGACCCAGTACTTC. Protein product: CSVGGQETQYF.

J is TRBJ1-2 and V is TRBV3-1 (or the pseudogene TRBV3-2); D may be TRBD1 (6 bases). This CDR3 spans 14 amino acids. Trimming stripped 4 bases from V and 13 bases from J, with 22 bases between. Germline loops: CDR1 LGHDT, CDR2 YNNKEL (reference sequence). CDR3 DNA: TGTGCCAGCAGCCCGAAGTCGACAGGCCCTCTTGGCACCTTC. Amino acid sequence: CASSPKSTGPLGTF.

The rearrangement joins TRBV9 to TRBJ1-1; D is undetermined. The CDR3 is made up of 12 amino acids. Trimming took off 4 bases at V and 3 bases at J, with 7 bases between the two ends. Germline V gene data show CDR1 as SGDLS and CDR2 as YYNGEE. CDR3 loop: CASSPQDTEAFF. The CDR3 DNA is TGTGCCAGCAGCCCCCAGGACACTGAAGCTTTCTTT.

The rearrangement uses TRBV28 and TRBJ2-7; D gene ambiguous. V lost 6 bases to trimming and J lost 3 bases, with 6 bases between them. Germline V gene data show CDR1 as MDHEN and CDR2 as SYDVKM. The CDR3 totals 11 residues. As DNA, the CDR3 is TGTGCCAGCAGGGCCCTCTACGAGCAGTACTTC. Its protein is CASRALYEQYF.

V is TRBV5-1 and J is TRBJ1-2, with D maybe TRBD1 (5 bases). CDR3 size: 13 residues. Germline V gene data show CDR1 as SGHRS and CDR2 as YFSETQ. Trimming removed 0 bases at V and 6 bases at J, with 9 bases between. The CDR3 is CASSLAGSNGYTF. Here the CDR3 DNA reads TGCGCCAGCAGCTTGGCAGGGAGCAATGGCTACACCTTC.